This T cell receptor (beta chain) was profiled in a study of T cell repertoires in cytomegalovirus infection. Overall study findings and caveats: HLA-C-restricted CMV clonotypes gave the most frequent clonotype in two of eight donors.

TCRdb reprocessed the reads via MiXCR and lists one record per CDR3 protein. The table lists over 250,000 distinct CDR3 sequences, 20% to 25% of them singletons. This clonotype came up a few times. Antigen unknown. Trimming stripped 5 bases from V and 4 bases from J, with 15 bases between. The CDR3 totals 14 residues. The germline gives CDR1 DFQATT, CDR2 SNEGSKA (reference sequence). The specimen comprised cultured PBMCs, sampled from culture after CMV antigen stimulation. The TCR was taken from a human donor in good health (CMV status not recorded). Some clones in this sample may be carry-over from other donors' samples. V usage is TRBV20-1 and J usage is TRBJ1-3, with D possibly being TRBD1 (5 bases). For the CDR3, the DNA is TGCAGTGCTGGGCCGGGGGGAGACGGAAACACCATATATTTT. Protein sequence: CSAGPGGDGNTIYF.